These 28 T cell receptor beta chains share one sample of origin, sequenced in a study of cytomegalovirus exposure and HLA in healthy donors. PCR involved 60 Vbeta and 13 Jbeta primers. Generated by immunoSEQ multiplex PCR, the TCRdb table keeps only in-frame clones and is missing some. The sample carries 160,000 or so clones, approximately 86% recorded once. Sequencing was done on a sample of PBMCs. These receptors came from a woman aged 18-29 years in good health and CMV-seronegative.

The CDR3 DNA reads TGTGCCGTCGGCCGCCAGACAGGGGCACTAAACACTGAAGCTTTCTTT. Its translation is CAVGRQTGALNTEAFF. The V call is TRBV10-3, the J call TRBJ1-1, with TRBD1 matching 8 bases. CDR3 size: 16 residues. The J segment lost 2 bases and the V segment lost 11 bases, leaving 16 bases of the junction unmatched. Germline loops: CDR1 ENHRY, CDR2 SYGVKD.

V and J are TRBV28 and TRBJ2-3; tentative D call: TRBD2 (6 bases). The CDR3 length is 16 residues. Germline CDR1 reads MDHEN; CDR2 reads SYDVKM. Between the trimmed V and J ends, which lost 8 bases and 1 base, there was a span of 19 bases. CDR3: CASAPNWGGGTDTQYF. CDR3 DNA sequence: TGTGCCAGCGCCCCAAATTGGGGCGGGGGCACAGATACGCAGTATTTT.

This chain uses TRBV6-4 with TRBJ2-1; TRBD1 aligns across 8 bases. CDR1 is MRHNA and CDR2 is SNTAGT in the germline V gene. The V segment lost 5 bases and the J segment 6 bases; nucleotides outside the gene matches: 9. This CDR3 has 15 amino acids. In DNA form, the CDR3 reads TGTGCCAGCAGTCTCGTGACAGGGGTTGGCAATGAGCAGTTCTTC. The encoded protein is CASSLVTGVGNEQFF.

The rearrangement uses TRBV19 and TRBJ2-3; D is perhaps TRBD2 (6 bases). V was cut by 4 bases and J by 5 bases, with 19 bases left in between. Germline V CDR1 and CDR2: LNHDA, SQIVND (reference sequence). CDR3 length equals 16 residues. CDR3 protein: CASSRGTLRIGDTQYF. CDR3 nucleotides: TGTGCCAGTAGTAGAGGGACTCTCCGAATAGGAGATACGCAGTATTTT.

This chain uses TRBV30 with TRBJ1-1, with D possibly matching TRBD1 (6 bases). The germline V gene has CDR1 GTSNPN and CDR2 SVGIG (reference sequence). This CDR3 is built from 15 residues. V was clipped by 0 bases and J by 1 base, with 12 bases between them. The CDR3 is CAWSVHSRGNTEAFF. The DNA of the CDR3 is TGTGCCTGGAGTGTACACTCCAGGGGGAACACTGAAGCTTTCTTT.

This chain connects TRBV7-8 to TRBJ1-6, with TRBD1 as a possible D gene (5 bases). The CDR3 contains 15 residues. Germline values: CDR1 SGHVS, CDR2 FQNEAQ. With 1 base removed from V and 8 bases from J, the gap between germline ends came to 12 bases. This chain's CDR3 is CASSLGQGRYSPLHF. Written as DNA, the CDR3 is TGTGCCAGCAGCTTAGGGCAGGGTAGATATTCACCCCTCCACTTT.

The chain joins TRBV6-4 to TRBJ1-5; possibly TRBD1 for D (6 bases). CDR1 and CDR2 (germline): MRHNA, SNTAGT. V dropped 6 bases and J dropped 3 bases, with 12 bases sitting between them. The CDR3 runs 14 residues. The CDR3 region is CASRVRDTNQPQHF. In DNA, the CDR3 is TGTGCCAGCAGGGTCCGGGACACCAATCAGCCCCAGCATTTT.

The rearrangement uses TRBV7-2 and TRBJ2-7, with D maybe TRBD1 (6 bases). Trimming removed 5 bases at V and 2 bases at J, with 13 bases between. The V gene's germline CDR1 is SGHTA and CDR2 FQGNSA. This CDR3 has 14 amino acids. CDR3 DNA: TGTGCCAGCAGCCTGCATGACAGGACCTACGAGCAGTACTTC. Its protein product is CASSLHDRTYEQYF.

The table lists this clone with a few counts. The CDR3 region is CASSRSSGNTIYF. As DNA, the CDR3 is TGTGCCAGCAGTCGCAGTTCTGGAAACACCATATATTTT. V gene TRBV6-5 combines with J gene TRBJ1-3, with D hard to call. Germline V lookup: CDR1 MNHEY, CDR2 SVGAGI. Trimming removed 5 bases from V and 1 base from J, with 6 bases in between. The CDR3 runs to 13 residues.

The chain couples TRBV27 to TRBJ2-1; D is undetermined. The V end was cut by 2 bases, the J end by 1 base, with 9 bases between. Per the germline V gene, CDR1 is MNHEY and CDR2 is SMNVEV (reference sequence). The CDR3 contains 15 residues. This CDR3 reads CASSLGLPSYNEQFF. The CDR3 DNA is TGTGCCAGCAGTTTAGGGCTACCTTCCTACAATGAGCAGTTCTTC.

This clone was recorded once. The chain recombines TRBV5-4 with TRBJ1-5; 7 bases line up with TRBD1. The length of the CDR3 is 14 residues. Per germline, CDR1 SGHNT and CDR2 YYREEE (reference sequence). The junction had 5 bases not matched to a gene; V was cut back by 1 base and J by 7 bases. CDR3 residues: CASSLKGAGQPQHF. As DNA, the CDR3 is TGTGCCAGCAGCTTGAAGGGGGCGGGACAGCCCCAGCATTTT.

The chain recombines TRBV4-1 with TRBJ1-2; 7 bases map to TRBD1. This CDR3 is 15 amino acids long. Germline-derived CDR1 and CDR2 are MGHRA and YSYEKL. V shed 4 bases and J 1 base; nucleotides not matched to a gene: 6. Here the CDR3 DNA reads TGCGCCAGCAGCCGTCCGGGACAGAGTAACTATGGCTACACCTTC. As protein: CASSRPGQSNYGYTF.

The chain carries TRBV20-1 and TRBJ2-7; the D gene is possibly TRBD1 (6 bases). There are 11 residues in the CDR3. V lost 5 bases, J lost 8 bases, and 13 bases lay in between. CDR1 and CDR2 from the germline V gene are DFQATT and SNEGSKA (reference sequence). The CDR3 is CSAGQGKKQYF. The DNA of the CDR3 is TGCAGTGCTGGGCAGGGGAAAAAGCAGTACTTC.

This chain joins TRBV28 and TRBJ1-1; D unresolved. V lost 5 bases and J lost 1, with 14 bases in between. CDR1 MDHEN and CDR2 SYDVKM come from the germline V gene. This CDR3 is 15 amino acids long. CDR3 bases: TGTGCCAGCAGTGAGGATGCGGGTCCGAACACTGAAGCTTTCTTT. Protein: CASSEDAGPNTEAFF.

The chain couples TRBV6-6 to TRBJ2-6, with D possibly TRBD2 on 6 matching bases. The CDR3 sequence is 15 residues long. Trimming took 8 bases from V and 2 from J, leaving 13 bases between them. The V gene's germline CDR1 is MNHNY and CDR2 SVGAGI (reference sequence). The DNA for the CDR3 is TGTGCCAGCCGGGTGGAGGGCCCTGGGGCCAACGTCCTGACTTTC. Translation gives CASRVEGPGANVLTF.

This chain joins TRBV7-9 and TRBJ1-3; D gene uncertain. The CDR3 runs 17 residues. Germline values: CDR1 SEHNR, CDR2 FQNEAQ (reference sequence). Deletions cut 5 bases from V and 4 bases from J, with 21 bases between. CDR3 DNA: TGTGCCAGCAGCCCCTCTTTTTTGCGGCGCGGGGGAAACACCATATATTTT. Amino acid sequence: CASSPSFLRRGGNTIYF.

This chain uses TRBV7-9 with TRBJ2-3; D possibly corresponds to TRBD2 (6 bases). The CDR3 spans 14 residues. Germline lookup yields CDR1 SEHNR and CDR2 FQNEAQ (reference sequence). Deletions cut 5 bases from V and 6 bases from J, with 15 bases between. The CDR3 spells CASSLTTGVDTQYF. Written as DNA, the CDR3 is TGTGCCAGCAGCCTGACCACGGGAGTCGATACGCAGTATTTT.

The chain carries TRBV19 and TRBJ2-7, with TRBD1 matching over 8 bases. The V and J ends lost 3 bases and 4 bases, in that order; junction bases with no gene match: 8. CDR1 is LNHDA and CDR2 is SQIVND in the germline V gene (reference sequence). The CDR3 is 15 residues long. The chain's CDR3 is CASSILLDRGYEQYF. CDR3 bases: TGTGCCAGTAGTATCCTCCTCGACAGGGGATACGAGCAGTACTTC.

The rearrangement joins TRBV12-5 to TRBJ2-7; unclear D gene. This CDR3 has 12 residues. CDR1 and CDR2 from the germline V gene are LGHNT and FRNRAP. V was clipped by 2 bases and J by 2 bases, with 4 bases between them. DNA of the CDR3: TGTGCTAGTGGTTTGACACCCTACGAGCAGTACTTC. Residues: CASGLTPYEQYF.

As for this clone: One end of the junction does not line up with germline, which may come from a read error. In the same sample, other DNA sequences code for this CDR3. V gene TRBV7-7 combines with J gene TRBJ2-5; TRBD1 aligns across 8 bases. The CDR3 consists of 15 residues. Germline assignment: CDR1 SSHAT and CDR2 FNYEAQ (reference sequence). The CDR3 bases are TGTGCTAGCAGCTTAGGACAGGGTGGCCAAGAGACCCAGTACTTC. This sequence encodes CASSLGQGGQETQYF.

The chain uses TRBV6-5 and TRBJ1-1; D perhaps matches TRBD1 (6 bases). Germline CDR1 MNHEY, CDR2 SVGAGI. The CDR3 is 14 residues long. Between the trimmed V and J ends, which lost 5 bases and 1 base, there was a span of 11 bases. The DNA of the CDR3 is TGTGCCAGCAGTACCCTGACAGGGAACACTGAAGCTTTCTTT. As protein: CASSTLTGNTEAFF.

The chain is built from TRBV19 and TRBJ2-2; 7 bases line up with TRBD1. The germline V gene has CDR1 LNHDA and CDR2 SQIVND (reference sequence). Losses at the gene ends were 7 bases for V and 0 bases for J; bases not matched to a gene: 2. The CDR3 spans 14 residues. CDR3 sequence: CASTGGANTGELFF. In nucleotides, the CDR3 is TGTGCCAGTACAGGGGGTGCGAACACCGGGGAGCTGTTTTTT.

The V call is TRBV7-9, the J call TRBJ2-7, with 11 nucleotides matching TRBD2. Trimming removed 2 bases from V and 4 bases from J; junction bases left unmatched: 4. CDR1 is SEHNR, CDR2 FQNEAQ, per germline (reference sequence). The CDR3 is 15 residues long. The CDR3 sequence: CASSLTSGRIYEQYF. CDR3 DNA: TGTGCCAGCAGCTTAACTAGCGGGAGAATATACGAGCAGTACTTC.

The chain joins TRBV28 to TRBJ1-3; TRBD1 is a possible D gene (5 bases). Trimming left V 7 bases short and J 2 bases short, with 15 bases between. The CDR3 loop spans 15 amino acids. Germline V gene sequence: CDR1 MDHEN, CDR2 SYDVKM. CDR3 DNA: TGTGCCAGCACCCCTGGGGCAGGGACTGGAAACACCATATATTTT. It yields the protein CASTPGAGTGNTIYF.

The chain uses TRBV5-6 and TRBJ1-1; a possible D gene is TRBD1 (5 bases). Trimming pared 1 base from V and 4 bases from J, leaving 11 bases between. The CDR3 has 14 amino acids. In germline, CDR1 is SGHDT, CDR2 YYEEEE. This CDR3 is CASSLRGSGTEAFF. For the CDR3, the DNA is TGTGCCAGCAGCTTGAGGGGAAGTGGCACTGAAGCTTTCTTT.

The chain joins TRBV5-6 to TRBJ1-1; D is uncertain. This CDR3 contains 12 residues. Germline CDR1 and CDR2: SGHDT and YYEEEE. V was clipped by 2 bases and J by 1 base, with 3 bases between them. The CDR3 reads CASSFSNTEAFF. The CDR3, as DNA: TGTGCCAGCAGCTTCTCGAACACTGAAGCTTTCTTT.

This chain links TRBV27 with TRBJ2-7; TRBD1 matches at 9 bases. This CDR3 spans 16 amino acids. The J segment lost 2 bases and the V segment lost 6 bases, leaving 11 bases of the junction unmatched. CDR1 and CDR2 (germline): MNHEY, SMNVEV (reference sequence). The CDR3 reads CASSLVTGTGPYEQYF. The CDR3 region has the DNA TGTGCCAGCAGCTTAGTTACCGGGACAGGGCCCTACGAGCAGTACTTC.

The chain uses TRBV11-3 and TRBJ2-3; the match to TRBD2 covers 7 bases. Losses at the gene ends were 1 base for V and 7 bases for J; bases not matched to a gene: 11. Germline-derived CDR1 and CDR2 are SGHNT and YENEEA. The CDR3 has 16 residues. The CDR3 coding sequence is TGTGCCAGCAGCTTAGCATCGGGGGGACCATTAAATACGCAGTATTTT. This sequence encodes CASSLASGGPLNTQYF. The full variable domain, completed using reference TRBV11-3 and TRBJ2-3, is EAGVVQSPRYKIIEKKQPVAFWCNPISGHNTLYWYLQNLGQGPELLIRYENEEAVDDSQLPKDRFSAERLKGVDSTLKIQPAELGDSAVYLCASSLASGGPLNTQYFGPGTRLTVL.